This T cell receptor beta chain emerged from a study of graft-versus-host responses after intestinal transplantation. Only in-frame clones appear in the TCRdb table, and some are missing; sequencing was by immunoSEQ multiplex PCR. This table holds 20,000 to 25,000 clones, approximately 92% found once. The germline V gene has CDR1 MDHEN and CDR2 SYDVKM. V lost 1 base to trimming and J lost 0 bases, with 9 bases between them. The CDR3 totals 15 residues. Specimen: PBMCs, collected around 37 weeks after intestinal transplant. The rearrangement joins TRBV28 to TRBJ1-1; D uncertain. The TCR originated in a human patient who received an intestinal transplant, so some T cells may come from the graft donor. CDR3 DNA sequence: TGTGCCAGCAGTTTATTGGGGTCGATGAACACTGAAGCTTTCTTT. This sequence encodes CASSLLGSMNTEAFF.